This entry concerns a single T cell receptor beta chain. Its cognate antigen has yet to be identified. It has no much larger one-base neighbor in the sample; base qualities were not kept. In the prospective study, participants were roughly 18 to 100 years old, resided in about two dozen geographic areas of the United States, and were enrolled through a virtual design. In the prospective study, participants were assigned to cohorts based on the clinical history participants reported in a screening survey and a study questionnaire. Each participant in the prospective study had whole blood, serum and a nasopharyngeal or oropharyngeal swab collected by mobile phlebotomists. Over an approximately 2-month period, participants in the prospective study had the option of providing additional blood draws and questionnaires. Before DNA extraction, prospective study blood samples were shipped either frozen or at room temperature.

The data were obtained in a study of blood T cell repertoires in COVID-19 (TCRdb year 2020). Regarding the research as a whole: Samples covering the acute and convalescent phases of COVID-19 were provided by collaborators in the United States, Italy and Spain. The repertoires were made available in a free public database intended to serve as a resource for research on the immune response to SARS-CoV-2. The prospective study material was composed of cDNA or gDNA derived from T cells, B-cell-depleted T cells, or PBMCs. Subjects who had been exposed to COVID-19, were actively infected with it, or had recovered from it provided the deeply sampled blood TCRbeta repertoires that made up the dataset. The samples were drawn from two sources: the first 160 participants of the ongoing ImmuneRACE study, and 1,200 or so subjects contributed by 6 global collaborators. Nearly every sample came with metadata listing a de-identified subject ID, COVID-19 status, age in years and sex. HLA class I and class II types, where available, came from metadata supplied by the sample provider rather than from assay-based typing. The investigation overall reported the following: How much clinical and demographic metadata was included differed by source and by participant, and the metadata was provided uncurated.

The CDR3 spans 13 residues, from the cysteine through the phenylalanine. Only the CDR3 part of the read is kept: 39 bases, read in frame from the first base. Per the germline V gene, MNHNS is the CDR1 and SASEGT is the CDR2. V and J lose 0 bases and 5 bases, and a span of 7 bases separates them. TCRbeta CDR3 regions were amplified from genomic DNA by means of the immunoSEQ Assay, a bias-controlled multiplex PCR. Under the source paper's analysis protocol: The number of nucleated cells in each sample was estimated from the amplification of reference gene primers within the assay. To quantify the absolute abundance of each unique TCRbeta CDR3 rearrangement, sequence reads were collapsed and filtered. Productive Simpson clonality was computed per sample as the square root of Simpson's diversity index over productive rearrangements. In its TCRdb copy, this immuneACCESS table keeps in-frame sequences only and misses some clones. Where compared with another copy, unresolved V genes explain less than half of these, and the others have no known cause. From that table come the V and J calls and clone size; the DNA was used to work out D and trimming. The sample profile shows 150,000 to 200,000 clones; roughly 77% of them were found once. Around 17% of the sample comes from the top ten.

The sequence was obtained from a woman aged 45 to 65 with acute COVID-19. The chain is assembled from TRBV6-1 and TRBJ2-5; TRBD2 is perhaps the D gene, given 6 matching bases. The sequencing sample was made of PBMCs or T cells enriched from blood (not recorded which). This receptor has the CDR3 CASSEAGRETQYF. The DNA is as follows: TGTGCCAGCAGTGAAGCAGGGAGGGAGACCCAGTACTTC.